This TCR beta chain is from a study of CD8 T cells in ankylosing spondylitis. Study-wide results and limits: Within ankylosing spondylitis blood, a TCR beta motif made up of roughly eight highly homologous variants appeared to be characteristic.

In making TCR beta libraries, quantitative 5'-RACE with molecular barcodes was used. TCRdb reprocessed the 5' RACE reads via MiXCR and lists one record per CDR3 protein. The table includes fewer than 750,000 distinct CDR3 sequences, 15% to 20% detected once. With regard to this clonotype: Its antigen is not identified.

This TCR derives from a male donor with ankylosing spondylitis. The sequenced material came from blood, either unsorted or a sorted T cell fraction (not recorded which).

In DNA, the CDR3 is TGTGCCAGCAGGGTGGGGGGGGCTTCCTCTAGCAATCAGCCCCAGCATTTT. This sequence encodes CASRVGGASSSNQPQHF. This sequence joins TRBV28 and TRBJ1-5; perhaps TRBD1 as D (6 bases). Between the trimmed V and J ends, which lost 6 bases and 0 bases, there was a span of 18 bases. Per the germline V gene, CDR1 is MDHEN and CDR2 is SYDVKM. The CDR3 loop spans 17 amino acids.